This T cell receptor beta chain was documented in a study of T cell changes during pregnancy in multiple sclerosis. CDR3 size: 14 residues. Germline values: CDR1 SGDLS, CDR2 YYNGEE. V dropped 4 bases and J dropped 6; count of bases not matched to a gene: 7. Using immunoSEQ multiplex PCR, the repertoire was profiled, and TCRdb retains in-frame clones only, with some absent. There are roughly 13,000 clones in the sample; approximately 93% occur only once, and about 2.8% lies in the top ten. This clone was counted only a few times. This material consisted of peripheral blood, taken in the second trimester of pregnancy. V is TRBV9 and J is TRBJ1-1, with 9 bases aligning to TRBD1. The source of this sequence is a female donor in good health, enrolled as a control in a pregnancy study. The CDR3 region is CASSPWDRDSEAFF. The CDR3 nucleotides read TGTGCCAGCAGCCCTTGGGACAGGGATTCTGAAGCTTTCTTT.